The source of this T cell receptor (beta chain) is a study of metastatic and nonmetastatic thyroid tumors. Ahead of thyroid surgery, no patient had received treatment of any kind. TCRdb re-clonotyped the PCR reads via MiXCR. The table has some 20,000 clones, roughly 36% seen once. V lost 5 bases to trimming and J lost 4 bases, with 11 bases between them. This CDR3 spans 13 amino acids. Sequencing was performed on tumor tissue. This clonotype originated in a female donor with papillary thyroid cancer or a benign thyroid nodule (not recorded which). Some clones in this sample may be carry-over from other donors' samples. J is TRBJ1-1 and V is TRBV12-3 or TRBV12-4; D not resolved. The CDR3 sequence: CASSPGRVTEAFF. The DNA for the CDR3 is TGTGCCAGCAGTCCGGGAAGGGTCACTGAAGCTTTCTTT.